This T cell receptor (beta chain) was sequenced for a study of human T cells and chemical hapten exposure. Study at large: Small pooled library volume differences mainly caused per-sample TCR yield variation. Findings of the study overall: With regard to DPC sensitization, TCRs above 1 in 1000 frequency did not change.

The V gene lost 0 bases and the J gene lost 0 bases, with 6 bases spanning the gap. CDR3 size: 14 residues. CDR1 is SGHRS, CDR2 YFSETQ, per germline. MiXCR, applied by TCRdb to the RACE reads, yields one record per CDR3 protein. The sample lists more than 300,000 distinct CDR3 sequences; 5% to 6.5% were seen once. A remark on this clonotype: What it binds is unknown.

Time point reported: pre-sensitization, week 0. Treatment given: therapeutic diphenylcyclopropenone sensitization with weekly scalp DPC. The rearrangement joins TRBV5-1 to TRBJ1-1, with no clear D. This sequence originates from a woman aged 45 to 65 with alopecia areata. Some clones in this sample may be carry-over from other donors' samples. The sequences come from whole blood, collected in connection with sensitization to the hapten diphenylcyclopropenone (DPC). The DNA of the CDR3 is TGCGCCAGCAGCTTGGAGGAGATGAACACTGAAGCTTTCTTT. It codes for CASSLEEMNTEAFF.